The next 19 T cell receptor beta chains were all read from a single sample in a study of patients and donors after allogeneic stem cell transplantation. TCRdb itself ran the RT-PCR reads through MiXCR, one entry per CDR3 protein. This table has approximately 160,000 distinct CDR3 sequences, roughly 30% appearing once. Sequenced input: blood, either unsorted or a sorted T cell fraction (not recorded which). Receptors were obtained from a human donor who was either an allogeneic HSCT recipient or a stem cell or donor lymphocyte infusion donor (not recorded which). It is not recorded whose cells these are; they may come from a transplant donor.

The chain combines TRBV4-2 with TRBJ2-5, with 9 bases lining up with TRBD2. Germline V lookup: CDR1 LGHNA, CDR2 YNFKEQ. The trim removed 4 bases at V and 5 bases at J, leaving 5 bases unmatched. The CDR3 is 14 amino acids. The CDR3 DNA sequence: TGTGCCAGCAGCCCTCGACTAGCGGCGGAGACCCAGTACTTC. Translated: CASSPRLAAETQYF.

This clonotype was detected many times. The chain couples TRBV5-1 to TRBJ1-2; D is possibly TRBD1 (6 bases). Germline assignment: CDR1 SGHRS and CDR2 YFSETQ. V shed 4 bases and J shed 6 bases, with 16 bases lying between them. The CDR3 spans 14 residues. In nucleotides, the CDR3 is TGCGCCAGCAGCCAGCCTTCGGGGGCGGATGGCTACACCTTC. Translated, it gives CASSQPSGADGYTF.

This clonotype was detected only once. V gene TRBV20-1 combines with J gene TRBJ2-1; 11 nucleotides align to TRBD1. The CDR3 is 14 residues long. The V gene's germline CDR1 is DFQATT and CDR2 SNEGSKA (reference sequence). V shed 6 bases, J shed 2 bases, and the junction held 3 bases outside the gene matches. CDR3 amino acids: CSAPDRGPYNEQFF. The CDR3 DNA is TGCAGTGCCCCGGACAGGGGGCCCTACAATGAGCAGTTCTTC.

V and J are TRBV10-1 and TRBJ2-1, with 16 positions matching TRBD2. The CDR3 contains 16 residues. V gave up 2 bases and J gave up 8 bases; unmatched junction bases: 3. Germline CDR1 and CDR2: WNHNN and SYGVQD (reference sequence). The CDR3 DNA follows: TGCGCCAGCAGTGAGGGGACTAGCGGGAGGGGGCATGAGCAGTTCTTC. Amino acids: CASSEGTSGRGHEQFF.

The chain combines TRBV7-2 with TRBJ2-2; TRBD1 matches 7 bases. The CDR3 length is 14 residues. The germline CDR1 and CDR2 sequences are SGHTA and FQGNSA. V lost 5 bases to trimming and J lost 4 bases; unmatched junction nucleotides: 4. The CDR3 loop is CASSDGQVTGELFF. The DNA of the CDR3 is TGTGCCAGCAGCGACGGACAGGTCACCGGGGAGCTGTTTTTT.

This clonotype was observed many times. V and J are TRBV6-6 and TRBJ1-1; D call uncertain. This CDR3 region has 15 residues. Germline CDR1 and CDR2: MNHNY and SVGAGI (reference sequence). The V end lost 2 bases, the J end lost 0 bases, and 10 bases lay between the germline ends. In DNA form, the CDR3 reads TGTGCCAGCAGTTACCCAAGAGACCTGAACACTGAAGCTTTCTTT. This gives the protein CASSYPRDLNTEAFF.

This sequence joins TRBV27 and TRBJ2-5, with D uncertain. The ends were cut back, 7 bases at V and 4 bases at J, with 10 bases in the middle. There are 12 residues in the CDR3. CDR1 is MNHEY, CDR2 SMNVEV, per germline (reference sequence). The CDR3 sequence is CASTDWGETQYF. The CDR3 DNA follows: TGTGCCAGCACTGACTGGGGAGAGACCCAGTACTTC.

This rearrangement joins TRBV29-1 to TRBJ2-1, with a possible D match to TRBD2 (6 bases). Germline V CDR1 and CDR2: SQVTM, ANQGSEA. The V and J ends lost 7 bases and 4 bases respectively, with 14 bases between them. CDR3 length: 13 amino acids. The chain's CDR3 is CSGARLGYNEQFF. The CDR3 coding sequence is TGCAGCGGAGCGCGACTAGGGTACAATGAGCAGTTCTTC.

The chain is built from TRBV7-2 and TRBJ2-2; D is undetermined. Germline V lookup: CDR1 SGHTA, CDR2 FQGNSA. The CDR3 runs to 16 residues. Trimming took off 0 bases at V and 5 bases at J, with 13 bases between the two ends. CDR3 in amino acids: CASSLASGVRTGELFF. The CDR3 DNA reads TGTGCCAGCAGCTTAGCCTCGGGCGTAAGAACCGGGGAGCTGTTTTTT.

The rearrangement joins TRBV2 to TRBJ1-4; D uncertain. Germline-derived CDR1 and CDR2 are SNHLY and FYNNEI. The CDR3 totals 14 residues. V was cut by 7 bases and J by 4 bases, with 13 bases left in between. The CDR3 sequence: CASTLGSLNEKLFF. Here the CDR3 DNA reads TGTGCCAGCACCCTGGGGAGCCTTAATGAAAAACTGTTTTTT.

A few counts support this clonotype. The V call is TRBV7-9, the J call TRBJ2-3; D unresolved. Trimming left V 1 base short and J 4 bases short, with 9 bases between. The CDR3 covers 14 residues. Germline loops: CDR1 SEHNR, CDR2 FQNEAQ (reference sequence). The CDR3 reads CASSLVGVPDTQYF. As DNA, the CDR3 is TGTGCCAGCAGCTTAGTTGGGGTTCCAGATACGCAGTATTTT.

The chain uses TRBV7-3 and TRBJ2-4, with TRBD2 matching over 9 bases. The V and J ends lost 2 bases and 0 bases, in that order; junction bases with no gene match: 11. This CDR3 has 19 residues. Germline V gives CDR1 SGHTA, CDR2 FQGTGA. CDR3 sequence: CASSLYLAGPTLAKNIQYF. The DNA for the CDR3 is TGTGCCAGCAGCTTATATCTAGCGGGACCAACCCTAGCCAAAAACATTCAGTACTTC. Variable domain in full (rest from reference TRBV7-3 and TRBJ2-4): GAGVSQTPSNKVTEKGKYVELRCDPISGHTALYWYRQSLGQGPEFLIYFQGTGAADDSGLPNDRFFAVRPEGSVSTLKIQRTERGDSAVYLCASSLYLAGPTLAKNIQYFGAGTRLSVL.

CDR3 amino acids: CASGRGNTEAFF. The CDR3 coding sequence is TGTGCCAGCGGAAGGGGGAACACTGAAGCTTTCTTT. The chain is built from TRBV28 and TRBJ1-1; weak D call: TRBD1 (5 bases). The CDR3 totals 12 residues. With 8 bases removed from V and 1 base from J, the gap between germline ends came to 8 bases. The germline V gene encodes CDR1 MDHEN and CDR2 SYDVKM.

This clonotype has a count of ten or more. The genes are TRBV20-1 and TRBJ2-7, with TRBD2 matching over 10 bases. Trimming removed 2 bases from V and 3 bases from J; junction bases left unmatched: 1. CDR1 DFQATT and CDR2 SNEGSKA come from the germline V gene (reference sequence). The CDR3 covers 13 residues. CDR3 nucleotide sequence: TGCAGTGCTAGACTAGCGGGAGTCTACGAGCAGTACTTC. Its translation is CSARLAGVYEQYF.

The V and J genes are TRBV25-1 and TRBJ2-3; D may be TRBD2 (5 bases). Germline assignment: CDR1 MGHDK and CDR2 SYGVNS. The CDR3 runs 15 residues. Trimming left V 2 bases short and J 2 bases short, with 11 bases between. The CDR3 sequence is CASSEDWRFTDTQYF. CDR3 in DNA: TGTGCCAGCAGTGAAGACTGGAGGTTCACAGATACGCAGTATTTT.

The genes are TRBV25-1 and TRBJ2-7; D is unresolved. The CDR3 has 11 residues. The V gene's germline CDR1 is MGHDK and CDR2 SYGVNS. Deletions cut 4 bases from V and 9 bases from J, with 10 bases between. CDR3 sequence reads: CASSVRSRQYF. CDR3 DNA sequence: TGTGCCAGCAGTGTCCGTAGCCGGCAGTACTTC.

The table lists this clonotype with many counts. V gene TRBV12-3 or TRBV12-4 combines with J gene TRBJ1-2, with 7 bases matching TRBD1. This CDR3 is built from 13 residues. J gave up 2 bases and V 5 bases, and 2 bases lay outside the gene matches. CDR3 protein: CASSRDSNYGYTF. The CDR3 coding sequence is TGTGCCAGCAGTCGGGACAGCAACTATGGCTACACCTTC.

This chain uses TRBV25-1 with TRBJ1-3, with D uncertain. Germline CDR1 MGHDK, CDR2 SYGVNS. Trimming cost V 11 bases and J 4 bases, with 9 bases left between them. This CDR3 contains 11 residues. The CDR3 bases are TGTGCCCTCACCGGGGGAAACACCATATATTTT. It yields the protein CALTGGNTIYF.

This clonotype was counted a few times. DNA for the CDR3: TGTGCCATCAGTCATCACCCATCGTCCTCCCAGACCCAGTACTTC. Translation: CAISHHPSSSQTQYF. V gene TRBV10-3 combines with J gene TRBJ2-5; no reliable D call. V was pared by 5 bases and J by 6 bases, with 19 bases between. Germline CDR1 reads ENHRY; CDR2 reads SYGVKD. The CDR3 sequence is 15 residues long.